What follows describes a single TCR beta chain. Its specificity is unknown. Germline-derived CDR1 and CDR2 are MDHEN and SYDVKM. The CDR3 loop spans 16 amino acids. The trim removed 6 bases at V and 6 bases at J, leaving 13 bases unmatched. This sample was included in a study of identical twins. Overall study results and limits: Sequences that were beta out-of-frame showed weaker excess twin sharing. Out-of-frame alpha sequences shared by twins showed excess low generation probability.

A universal primer site was incorporated via template switching, and the cDNA contained unique molecular identifiers. TCRdb ran MiXCR on the 5' RACE reads and lists one entry per CDR3 protein. This table has 700,000 or so distinct CDR3 sequences, 8.5% to 9% appearing once. These sequences were also reported in another study, on yellow fever vaccine responses in identical twins.

The sequenced material came from PBMCs. The TCR was taken from a woman aged 18-29 years in good health. V usage is TRBV28 and J usage is TRBJ1-5, with 8 bases matching TRBD1. CDR3 in DNA: TGTGCCAGCAGCCAAAACGGACAGGGAATGGGTCAGCCCCAGCATTTT. This translates into CASSQNGQGMGQPQHF.